This T cell receptor beta chain was captured in a study of control samples from healthy donors and cancer patients (TCRdb year 2020). The CDR3 holds 14 amino acids from the cysteine to the phenylalanine. The kept DNA is CDR3 alone, 42 bases in frame from the first base. Trimming removed 4 bases from V and 1 base from J, leaving 10 bases between the germline ends. The germline V gene (reference sequence) yields LGHDT for CDR1 and YNNKEL for CDR2. With regard to this clone: It lacks a known antigen. No per-base quality is available; no much larger clone lies one base away.

The library was prepared using the immunoSEQ multiplex PCR assay. TCRdb stores this immuneACCESS table with in-frame sequences only. Part of the clones is absent; in the studies checked, under half of the shortfall reflects unresolved V genes, and no reason is known for the rest. The sample data list more than 85,000 clones, and more than 75% of these were observed just once. The ten largest clones capture 3.7% of the sample. This receptor was taken from a woman in her sixties with lung cancer. Material: PBMCs. The sequence joins TRBV3-1 (or the pseudogene TRBV3-2) to TRBJ1-1; TRBD1 could be the D gene, as 6 bases match. The CDR3 protein: CASSLQGGNTEAFF. The DNA sequence follows: TGTGCCAGCAGCCTACAGGGCGGGAACACTGAAGCTTTCTTT.